Sequencing of this T cell receptor beta chain was carried out in a study of beta chain features in type 1 diabetes. Each of the CD4+ naive, central memory, regulatory and stem cell-like memory populations was sorted via CD45RO/CCR7/CD25/CD127/CD95/CD27. V lost 5 bases to trimming and J lost 0 bases, with 9 bases between them. Looked up from germline, CDR1 is SGHDT and CDR2 is YYEEEE. This CDR3 has 13 amino acids. The table lists this clone with a few counts. Expressed TCRB transcripts got sequenced, as all isolated RNA was reverse transcribed. Sequencing used immunoSEQ multiplex PCR; TCRdb keeps in-frame clones, though not all of them. The sample consists of around 500,000 clones, 30% of them appearing once.

Material: naive CD4+ T cells from blood. This TCR was sampled from a man younger than 35 in good health. This chain links TRBV5-6 with TRBJ2-7, with a tentative D call TRBD1 (5 bases). CDR3 region: CASSPTDSYEQYF. The DNA of the CDR3 is TGTGCCAGCAGTCCGACAGACTCCTACGAGCAGTACTTC. The full variable domain, completed using reference TRBV5-6 and TRBJ2-7, is DAGVTQSPTHLIKTRGQQVTLRCSPKSGHDTVSWYQQALGQGPQFIFQYYEEEERQRGNFPDRFSGHQFPNYSSELNVNALLLGDSALYLCASSPTDSYEQYFGPGTRLTVT.